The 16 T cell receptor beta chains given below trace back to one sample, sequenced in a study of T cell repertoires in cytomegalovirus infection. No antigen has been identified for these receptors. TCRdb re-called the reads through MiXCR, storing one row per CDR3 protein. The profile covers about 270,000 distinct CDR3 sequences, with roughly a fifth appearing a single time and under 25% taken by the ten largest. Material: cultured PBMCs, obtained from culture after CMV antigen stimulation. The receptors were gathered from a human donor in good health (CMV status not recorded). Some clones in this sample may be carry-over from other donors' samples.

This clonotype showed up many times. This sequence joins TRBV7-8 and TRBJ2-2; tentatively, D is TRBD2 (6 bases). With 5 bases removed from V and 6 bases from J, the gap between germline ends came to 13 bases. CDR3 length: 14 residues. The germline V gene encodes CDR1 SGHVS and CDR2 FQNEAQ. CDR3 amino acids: CASSHRLVAGELFF. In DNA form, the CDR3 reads TGTGCCAGCAGCCACAGACTAGTCGCCGGGGAGCTGTTTTTT.

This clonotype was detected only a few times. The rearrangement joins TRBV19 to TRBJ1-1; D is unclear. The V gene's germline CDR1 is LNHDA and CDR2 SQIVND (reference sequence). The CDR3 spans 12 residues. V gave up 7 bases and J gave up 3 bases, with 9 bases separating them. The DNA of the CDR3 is TGTGCCAGTACCAGACGCGACACTGAAGCTTTCTTT. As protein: CASTRRDTEAFF.

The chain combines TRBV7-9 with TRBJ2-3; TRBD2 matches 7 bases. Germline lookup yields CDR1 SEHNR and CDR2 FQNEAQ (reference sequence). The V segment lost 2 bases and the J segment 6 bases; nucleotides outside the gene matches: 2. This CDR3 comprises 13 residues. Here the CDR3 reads CASSLNSGDTQYF. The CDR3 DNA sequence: TGTGCCAGCAGCTTAAATAGCGGGGATACGCAGTATTTT.

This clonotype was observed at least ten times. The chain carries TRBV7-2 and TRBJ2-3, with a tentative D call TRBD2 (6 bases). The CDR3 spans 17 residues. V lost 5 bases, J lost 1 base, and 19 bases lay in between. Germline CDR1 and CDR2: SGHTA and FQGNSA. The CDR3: CASSPRGLGVGTDTQYF. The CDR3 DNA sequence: TGTGCCAGCAGCCCGCGGGGATTAGGCGTCGGCACAGATACGCAGTATTTT. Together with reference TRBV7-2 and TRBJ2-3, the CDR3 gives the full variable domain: GAGVSQSPSNKVTEKGKDVELRCDPISGHTALYWYRQSLGQGLEFLIYFQGNSAPDKSGLPSDRFSAERTGGSVSTLTIQRTQQEDSAVYLCASSPRGLGVGTDTQYFGPGTRLTVL.

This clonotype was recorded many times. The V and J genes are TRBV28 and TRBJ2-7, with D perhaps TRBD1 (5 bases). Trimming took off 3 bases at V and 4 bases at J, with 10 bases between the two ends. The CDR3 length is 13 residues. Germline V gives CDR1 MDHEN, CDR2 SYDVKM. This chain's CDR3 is CASSFQGLYEQYF. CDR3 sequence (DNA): TGTGCCAGCAGTTTTCAGGGTTTGTACGAGCAGTACTTC.

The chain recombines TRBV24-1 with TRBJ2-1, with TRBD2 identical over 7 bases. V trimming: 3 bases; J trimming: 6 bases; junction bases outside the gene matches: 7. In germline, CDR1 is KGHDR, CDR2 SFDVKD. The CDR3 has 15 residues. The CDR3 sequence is CATSDNRGSPNEQFF. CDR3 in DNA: TGTGCCACCAGTGATAATCGCGGGAGTCCCAATGAGCAGTTCTTC.

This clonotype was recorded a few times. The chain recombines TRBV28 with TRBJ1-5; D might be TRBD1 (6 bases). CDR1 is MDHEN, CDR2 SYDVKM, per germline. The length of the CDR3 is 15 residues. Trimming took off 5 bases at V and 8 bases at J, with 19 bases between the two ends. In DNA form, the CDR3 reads TGTGCCAGCAGTCCGGGGGGGGGGGCAAGGGAGCCCCAGCATTTT. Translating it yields CASSPGGGAREPQHF.

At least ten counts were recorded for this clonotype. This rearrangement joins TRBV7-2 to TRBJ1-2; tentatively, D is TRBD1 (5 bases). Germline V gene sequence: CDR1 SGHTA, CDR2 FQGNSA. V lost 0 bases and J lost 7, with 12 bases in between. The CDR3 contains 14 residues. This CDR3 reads CASSLARERFGYTF. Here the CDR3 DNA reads TGTGCCAGCAGCTTAGCCAGGGAGAGATTTGGCTACACCTTC. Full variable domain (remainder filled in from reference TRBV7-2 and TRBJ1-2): GAGVSQSPSNKVTEKGKDVELRCDPISGHTALYWYRQSLGQGLEFLIYFQGNSAPDKSGLPSDRFSAERTGGSVSTLTIQRTQQEDSAVYLCASSLARERFGYTFGSGTRLTVV.

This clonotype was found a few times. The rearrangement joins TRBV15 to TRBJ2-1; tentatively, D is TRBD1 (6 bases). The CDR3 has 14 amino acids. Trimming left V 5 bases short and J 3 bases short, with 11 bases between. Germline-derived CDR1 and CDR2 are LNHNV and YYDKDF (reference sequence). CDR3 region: CATSDGQLYNEQFF. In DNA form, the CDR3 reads TGTGCCACCAGCGACGGACAGCTCTACAATGAGCAGTTCTTC.

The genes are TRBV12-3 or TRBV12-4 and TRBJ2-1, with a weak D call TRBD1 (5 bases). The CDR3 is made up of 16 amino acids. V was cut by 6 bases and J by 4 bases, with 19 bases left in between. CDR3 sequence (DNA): TGTGCCAGCAGCTCCCAATCCATTCCAGGGTACAATGAGCAGTTCTTC. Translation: CASSSQSIPGYNEQFF.

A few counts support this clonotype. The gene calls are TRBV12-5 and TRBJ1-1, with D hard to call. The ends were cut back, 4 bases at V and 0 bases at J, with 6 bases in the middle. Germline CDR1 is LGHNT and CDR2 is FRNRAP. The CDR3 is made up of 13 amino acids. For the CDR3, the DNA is TGTGCTAGTGGTTGGGATATGAACACTGAAGCTTTCTTT. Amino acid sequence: CASGWDMNTEAFF.

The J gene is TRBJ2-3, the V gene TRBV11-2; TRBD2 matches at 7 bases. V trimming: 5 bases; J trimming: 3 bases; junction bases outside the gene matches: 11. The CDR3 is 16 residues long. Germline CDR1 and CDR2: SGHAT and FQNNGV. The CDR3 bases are TGTGCCAGCAGCCAGCTCGGGAGGAGGAGTACAGATACGCAGTATTTT. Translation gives CASSQLGRRSTDTQYF. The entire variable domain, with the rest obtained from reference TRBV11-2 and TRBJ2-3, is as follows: EAGVAQSPRYKIIEKRQSVAFWCNPISGHATLYWYQQILGQGPKLLIQFQNNGVVDDSQLPKDRFSAERLKGVDSTLKIQPAKLEDSAVYLCASSQLGRRSTDTQYFGPGTRLTVL.

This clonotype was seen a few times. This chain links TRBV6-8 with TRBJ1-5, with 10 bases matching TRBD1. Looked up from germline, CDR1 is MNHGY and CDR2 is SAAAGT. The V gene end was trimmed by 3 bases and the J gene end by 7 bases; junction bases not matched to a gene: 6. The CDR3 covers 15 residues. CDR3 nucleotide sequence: TGTGCCAGCAGTTATACCGGGACAGGGGAACAGCCCCAGCATTTT. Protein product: CASSYTGTGEQPQHF.

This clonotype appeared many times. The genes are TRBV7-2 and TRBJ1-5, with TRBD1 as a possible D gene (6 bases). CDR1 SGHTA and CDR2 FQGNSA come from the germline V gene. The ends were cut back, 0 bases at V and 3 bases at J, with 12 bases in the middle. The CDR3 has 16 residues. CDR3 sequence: CASSLAPGQDNQPQHF. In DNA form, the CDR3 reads TGTGCCAGCAGCTTAGCTCCGGGACAAGACAATCAGCCCCAGCATTTT.

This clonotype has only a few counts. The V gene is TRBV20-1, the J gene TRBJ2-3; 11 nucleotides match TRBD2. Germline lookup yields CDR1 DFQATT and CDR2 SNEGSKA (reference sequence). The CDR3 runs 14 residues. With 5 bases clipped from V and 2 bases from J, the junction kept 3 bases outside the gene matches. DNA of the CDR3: TGCAGTGCTGTGACTAGCGGGAACACAGATACGCAGTATTTT. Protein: CSAVTSGNTDTQYF.

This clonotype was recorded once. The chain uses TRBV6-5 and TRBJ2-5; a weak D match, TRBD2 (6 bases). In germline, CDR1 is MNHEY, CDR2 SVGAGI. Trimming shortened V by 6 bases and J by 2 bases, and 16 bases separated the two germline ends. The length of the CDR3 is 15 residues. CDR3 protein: CASSPALATQETQYF. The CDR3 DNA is TGTGCCAGCAGCCCAGCACTAGCTACTCAAGAGACCCAGTACTTC.